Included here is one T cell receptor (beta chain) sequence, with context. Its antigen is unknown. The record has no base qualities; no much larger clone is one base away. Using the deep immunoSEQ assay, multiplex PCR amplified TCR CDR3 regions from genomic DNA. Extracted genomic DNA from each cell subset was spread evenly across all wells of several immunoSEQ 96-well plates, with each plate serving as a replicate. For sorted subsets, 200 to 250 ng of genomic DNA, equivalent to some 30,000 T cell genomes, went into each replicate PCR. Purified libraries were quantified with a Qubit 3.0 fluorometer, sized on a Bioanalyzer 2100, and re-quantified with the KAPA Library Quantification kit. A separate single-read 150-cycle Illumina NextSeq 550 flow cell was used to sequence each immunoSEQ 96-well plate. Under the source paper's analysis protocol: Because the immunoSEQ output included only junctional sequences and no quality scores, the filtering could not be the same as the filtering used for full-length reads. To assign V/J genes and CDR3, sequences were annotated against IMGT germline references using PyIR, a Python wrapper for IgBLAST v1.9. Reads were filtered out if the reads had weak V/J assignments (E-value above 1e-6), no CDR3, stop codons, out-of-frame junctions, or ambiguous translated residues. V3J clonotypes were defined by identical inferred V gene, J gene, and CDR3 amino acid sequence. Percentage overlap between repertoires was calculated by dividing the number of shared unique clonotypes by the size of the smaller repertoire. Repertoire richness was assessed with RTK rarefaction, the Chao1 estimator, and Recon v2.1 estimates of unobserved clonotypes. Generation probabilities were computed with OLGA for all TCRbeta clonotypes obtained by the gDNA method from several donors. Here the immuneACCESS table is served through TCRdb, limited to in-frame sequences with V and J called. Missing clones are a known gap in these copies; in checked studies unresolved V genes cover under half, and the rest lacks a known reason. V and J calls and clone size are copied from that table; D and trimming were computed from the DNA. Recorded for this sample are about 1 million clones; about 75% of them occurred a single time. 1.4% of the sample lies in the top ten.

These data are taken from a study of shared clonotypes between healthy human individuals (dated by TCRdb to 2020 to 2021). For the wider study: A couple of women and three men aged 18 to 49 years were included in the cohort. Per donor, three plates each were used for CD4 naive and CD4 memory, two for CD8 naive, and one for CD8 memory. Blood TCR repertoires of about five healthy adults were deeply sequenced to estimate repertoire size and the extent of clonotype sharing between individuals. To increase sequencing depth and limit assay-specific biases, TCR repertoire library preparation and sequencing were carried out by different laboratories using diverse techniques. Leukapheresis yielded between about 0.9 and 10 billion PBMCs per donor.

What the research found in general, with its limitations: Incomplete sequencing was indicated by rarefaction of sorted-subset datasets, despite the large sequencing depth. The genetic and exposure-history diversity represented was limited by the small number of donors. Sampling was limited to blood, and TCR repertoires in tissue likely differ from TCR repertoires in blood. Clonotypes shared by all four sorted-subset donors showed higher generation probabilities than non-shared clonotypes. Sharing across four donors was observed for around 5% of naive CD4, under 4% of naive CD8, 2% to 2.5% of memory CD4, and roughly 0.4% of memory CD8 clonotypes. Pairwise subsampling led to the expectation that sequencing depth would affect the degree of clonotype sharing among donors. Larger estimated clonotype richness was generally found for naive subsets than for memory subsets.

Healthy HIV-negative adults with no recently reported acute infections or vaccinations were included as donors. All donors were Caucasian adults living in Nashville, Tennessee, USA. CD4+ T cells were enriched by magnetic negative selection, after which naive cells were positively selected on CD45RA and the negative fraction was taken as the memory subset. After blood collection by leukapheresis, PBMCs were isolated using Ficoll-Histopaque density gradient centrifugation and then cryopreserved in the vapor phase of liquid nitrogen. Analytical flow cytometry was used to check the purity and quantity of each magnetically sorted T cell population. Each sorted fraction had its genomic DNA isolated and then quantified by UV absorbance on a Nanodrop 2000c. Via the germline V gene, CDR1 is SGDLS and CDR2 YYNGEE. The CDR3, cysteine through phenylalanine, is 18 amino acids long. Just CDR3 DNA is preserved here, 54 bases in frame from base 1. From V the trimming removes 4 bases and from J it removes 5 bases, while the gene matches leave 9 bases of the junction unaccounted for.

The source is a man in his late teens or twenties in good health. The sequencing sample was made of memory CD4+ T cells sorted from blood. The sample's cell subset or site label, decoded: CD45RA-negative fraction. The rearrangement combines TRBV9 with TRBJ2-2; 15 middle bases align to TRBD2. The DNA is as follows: TGTGCCAGCAGCACCGGGACTAGCGGGGGGTTTCAAACCGGGGAGCTGTTTTTT. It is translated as CASSTGTSGGFQTGELFF. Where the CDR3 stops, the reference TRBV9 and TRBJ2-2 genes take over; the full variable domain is DSGVTQTPKHLITATGQRVTLRCSPRSGDLSVYWYQQSLDQGLQFLIQYYNGEERAKGNILERFSAQQFPDLHSELNLSSLELGDSALYFCASSTGTSGGFQTGELFFGEGSRLTVL.